This T cell receptor (beta chain) came from a study of naive and memory T cell subsets. Whole blood, roughly 2.6 ml, came from adult healthy volunteers. The sample holds many counts of this clonotype. The CDR3 length is 12 residues. CDR1 is SQVTM, CDR2 ANQGSEA, per germline. The V and J ends lost 4 bases and 9 bases respectively, with 13 bases between them. Blood and skin TCR RNA was reverse transcribed with alpha and beta constant primers. Via MiXCR, TCRdb re-called the 5' RACE reads, giving one row per CDR3 protein. The table has over 25,000 distinct CDR3 sequences, under 30% seen once. The rearrangement uses TRBV29-1 and TRBJ2-4, with D tentatively TRBD1 (6 bases). This TCR derives from a female donor in good health. The CDR3 region is CSVGTGNGIQYF. The CDR3 nucleotides read TGCAGCGTTGGTACAGGGAACGGCATTCAGTACTTC.